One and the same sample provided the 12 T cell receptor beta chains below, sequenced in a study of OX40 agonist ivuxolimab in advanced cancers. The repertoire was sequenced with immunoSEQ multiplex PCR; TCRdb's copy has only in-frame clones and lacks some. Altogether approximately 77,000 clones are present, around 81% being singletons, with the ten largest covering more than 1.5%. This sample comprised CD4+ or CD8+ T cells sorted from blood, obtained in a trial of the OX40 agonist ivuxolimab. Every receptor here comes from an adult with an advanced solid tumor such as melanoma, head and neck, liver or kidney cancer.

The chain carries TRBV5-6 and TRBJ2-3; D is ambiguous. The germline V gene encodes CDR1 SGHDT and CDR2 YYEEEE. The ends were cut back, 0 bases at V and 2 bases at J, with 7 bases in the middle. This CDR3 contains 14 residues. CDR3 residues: CASSLVEITDTQYF. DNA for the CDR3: TGTGCCAGCAGCTTGGTAGAAATCACAGATACGCAGTATTTT.

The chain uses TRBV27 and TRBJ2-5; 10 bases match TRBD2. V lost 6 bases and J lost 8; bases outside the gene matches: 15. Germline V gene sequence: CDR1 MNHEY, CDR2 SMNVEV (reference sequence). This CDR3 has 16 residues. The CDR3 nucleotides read TGTGCCAGCAGGATAGCGGGGGGTCCCTTCGGCTATACCCAGTACTTC. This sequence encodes CASRIAGGPFGYTQYF.

This chain's CDR3 is CASSAPGRTSGNTIYF. The DNA for the CDR3 is TGTGCCAGCTCAGCTCCGGGACGGACCTCTGGAAACACCATATATTTT. V gene TRBV18 combines with J gene TRBJ1-3; D may be TRBD1 (5 bases). From germline, CDR1 is KGHSH and CDR2 LQKENI. The V end lost 5 bases, the J end lost 0 bases, and 14 bases lay between the germline ends. This CDR3 contains 16 residues. The full variable domain, in which reference TRBV18 and TRBJ1-3 provide the parts outside the CDR3, is NAGVMQNPRHLVRRRGQEARLRCSPMKGHSHVYWYRQLPEEGLKFMVYLQKENIIDESGMPKERFSAEFPKEGPSILRIQQVVRGDSAAYFCASSAPGRTSGNTIYFGEGSWLTVV.

The CDR3 loop reads CASSLQGVPSYEQYF. CDR3 nucleotides: TGTGCCAGTAGTCTACAGGGGGTCCCCTCCTACGAGCAGTACTTC. V gene TRBV19 combines with J gene TRBJ2-7; 8 bases are a match to TRBD1. Germline CDR1 is LNHDA and CDR2 is SQIVND (reference sequence). CDR3 length equals 15 residues. Trimming cost V 5 bases and J 0 bases; bases outside gene matches: 6. Drawing the rest from reference TRBV19 and TRBJ2-7, the complete variable domain is DGGITQSPKYLFRKEGQNVTLSCEQNLNHDAMYWYRQDPGQGLRLIYYSQIVNDFQKGDIAEGYSVSREKKESFPLTVTSAQKNPTAFYLCASSLQGVPSYEQYFGPGTRLTVT.

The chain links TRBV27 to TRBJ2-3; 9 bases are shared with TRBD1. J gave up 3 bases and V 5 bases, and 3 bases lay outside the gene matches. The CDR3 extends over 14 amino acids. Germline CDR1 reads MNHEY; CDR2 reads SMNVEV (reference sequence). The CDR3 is CASSRTGVTDTQYF. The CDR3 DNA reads TGTGCCAGCAGTAGGACAGGGGTTACAGATACGCAGTATTTT.

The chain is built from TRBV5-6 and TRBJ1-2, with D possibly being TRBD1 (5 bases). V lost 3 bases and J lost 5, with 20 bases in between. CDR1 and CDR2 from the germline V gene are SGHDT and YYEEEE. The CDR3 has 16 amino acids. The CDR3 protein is CASSSHSGGARYGYTF. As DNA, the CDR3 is TGTGCCAGCAGCTCCCACTCAGGCGGGGCAAGATATGGCTACACCTTC. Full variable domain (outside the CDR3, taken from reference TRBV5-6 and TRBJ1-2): DAGVTQSPTHLIKTRGQQVTLRCSPKSGHDTVSWYQQALGQGPQFIFQYYEEEERQRGNFPDRFSGHQFPNYSSELNVNALLLGDSALYLCASSSHSGGARYGYTFGSGTRLTVV.

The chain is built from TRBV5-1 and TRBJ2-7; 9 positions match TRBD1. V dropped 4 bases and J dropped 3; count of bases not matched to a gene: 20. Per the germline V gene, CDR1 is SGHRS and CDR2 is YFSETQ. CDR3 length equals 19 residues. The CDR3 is CASSRSYGTGLIEDYEQYF. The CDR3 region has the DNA TGCGCCAGCAGCAGGAGTTATGGGACAGGGTTGATTGAAGACTACGAGCAGTACTTC.

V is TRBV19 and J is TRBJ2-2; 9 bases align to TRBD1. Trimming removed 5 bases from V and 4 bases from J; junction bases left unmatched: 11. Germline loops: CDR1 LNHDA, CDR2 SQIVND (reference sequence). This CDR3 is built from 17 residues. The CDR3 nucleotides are TGTGCCAGTAGTCTAACAGGGGGCCCGCGGCGCACCGGGGAGCTGTTTTTT. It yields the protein CASSLTGGPRRTGELFF.

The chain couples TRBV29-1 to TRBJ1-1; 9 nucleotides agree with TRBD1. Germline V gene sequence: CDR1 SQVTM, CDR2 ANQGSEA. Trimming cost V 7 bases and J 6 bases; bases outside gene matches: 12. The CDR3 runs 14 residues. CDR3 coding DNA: TGCAGCGCTCTTCCTCGGGACAGGGAAGCTGAAGCTTTCTTT. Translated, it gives CSALPRDREAEAFF. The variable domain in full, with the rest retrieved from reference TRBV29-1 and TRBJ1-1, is SAVISQKPSRDICQRGTSLTIQCQVDSQVTMMFWYRQQPGQSLTLIATANQGSEATYESGFVIDKFPISRPNLTFSTLTVSNMSPEDSSIYLCSALPRDREAEAFFGQGTRLTVV.

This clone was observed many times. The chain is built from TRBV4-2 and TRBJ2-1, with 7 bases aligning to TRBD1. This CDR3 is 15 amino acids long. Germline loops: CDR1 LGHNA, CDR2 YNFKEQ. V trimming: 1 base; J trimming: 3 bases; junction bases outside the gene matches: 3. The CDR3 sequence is CASSQGPGGYNEQFF. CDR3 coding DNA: TGTGCCAGCAGCCAAGGGCCAGGGGGCTACAATGAGCAGTTCTTC.

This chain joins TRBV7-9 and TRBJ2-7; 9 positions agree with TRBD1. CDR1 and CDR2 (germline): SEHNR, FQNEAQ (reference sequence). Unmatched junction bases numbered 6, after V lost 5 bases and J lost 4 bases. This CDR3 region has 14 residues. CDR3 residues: CASSPRGQGYEQYF. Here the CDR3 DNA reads TGTGCCAGCAGCCCCCGGGGACAGGGATACGAGCAGTACTTC.

CDR3 protein: CASSASGRVNEQFF. The CDR3, as DNA: TGTGCCAGCAGTGCTAGCGGGAGGGTTAACGAGCAGTTCTTC. The chain joins TRBV6-1 to TRBJ2-1, with 12 bases identical to TRBD2. After removal of 4 bases from V and 10 bases from J, the junction contained 5 bases not matched to a gene. Germline loops: CDR1 MNHNS, CDR2 SASEGT. The CDR3 runs 14 residues.